This paragraph reports one T cell receptor beta chain. Its cognate antigen is unknown. This sample was included in a study of shared clonotypes between healthy human individuals. Terminally differentiated effector memory CD45RA+ cells were left out of the naive CD8 fraction, which was CD45RO-negative and positively selected for CCR7. The study drew its donors from healthy HIV-negative adults without recent acute infections or vaccinations. Study-level findings and limits: Memory subsets generally showed lower estimated richness than naive subsets.

This table comes from immunoSEQ multiplex PCR, and its TCRdb copy is limited to in-frame clones, with some not included. The sample has approximately 2,200,000 clones; roughly 91% are singletons. This TCR was recovered from a man between 18 and 35 years old in good health. Some clones in this sample may be carry-over from other donors' samples. Sequenced input: naive CD8+ T cells from PBMCs.

The DNA for the CDR3 is TGTGCCAGTAGTATAGGTCGGGACAGGGGGCTGCCTGGGGCCAACGTCCTGACTTTC. Protein product: CASSIGRDRGLPGANVLTF. The chain has TRBV19 and TRBJ2-6; 12 bases match TRBD1. This CDR3 region has 19 residues. CDR1 is LNHDA, CDR2 SQIVND, per germline (reference sequence). With V trimmed by 1 base and J by 2 bases, 6 bases remained unmatched.